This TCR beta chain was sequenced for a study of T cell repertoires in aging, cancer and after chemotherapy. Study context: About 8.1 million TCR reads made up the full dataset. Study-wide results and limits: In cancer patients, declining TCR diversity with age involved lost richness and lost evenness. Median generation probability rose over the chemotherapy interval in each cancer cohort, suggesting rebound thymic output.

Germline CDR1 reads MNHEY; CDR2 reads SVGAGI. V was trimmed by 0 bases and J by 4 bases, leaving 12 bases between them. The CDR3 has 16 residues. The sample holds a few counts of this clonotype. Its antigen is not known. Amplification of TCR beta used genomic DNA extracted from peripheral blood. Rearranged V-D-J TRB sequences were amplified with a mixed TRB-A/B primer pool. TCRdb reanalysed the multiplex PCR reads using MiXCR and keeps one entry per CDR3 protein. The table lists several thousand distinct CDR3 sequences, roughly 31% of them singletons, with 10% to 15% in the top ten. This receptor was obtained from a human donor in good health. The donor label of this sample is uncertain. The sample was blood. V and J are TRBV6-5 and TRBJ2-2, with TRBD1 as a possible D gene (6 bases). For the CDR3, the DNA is TGTGCCAGCAGTTACTCGCGCAGGGGTGGCACCGGGGAGCTGTTTTTT. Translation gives CASSYSRRGGTGELFF.